These T cell receptor beta chains were read from a single sample in a study of CD8 T cells in Susac syndrome. TCRdb itself ran the immunoSEQ multiplex PCR reads through MiXCR, one entry per CDR3 protein. The top ten clones hold roughly 0.13% of a sample with a few hundred thousand distinct CDR3 sequences, 92% of them seen once. The sample comprised CD8+ T cells from PBMCs. The receptors were sampled from a human donor with multiple sclerosis. Each CDR3 is given without its conserved first and last residue.

J	V	CDR3
TRBJ1-6	TRBV5-5	ASSSPGQASRALH
TRBJ2-5	TRBV15	ATSTRPGTGLQETQY
TRBJ2-1	TRBV30	AWTGLAGVYEQF
TRBJ2-2	TRBV30	AWNANTGELF
TRBJ1-5	TRBV6-2/TRBV6-3	VASSGTFNQPQH
TRBJ1-5	TRBV7-9	ASSYGGTNQPQH
TRBJ2-7	TRBV20-1	SARTGSYEQY
TRBJ2-7	TRBV7-9	ASSLGALAGGHHEQY
TRBJ2-7	TRBV27	ASSDSPGLGDEQY
TRBJ2-7	TRBV15	ATSRDGRNEQY
TRBJ2-3	TRBV6-5	ASSYWLAGAAEDTQY
TRBJ2-7	TRBV19	ASRPATQGPYEQY
TRBJ2-7	TRBV15	ATSRGGLAGGNEQY
TRBJ1-1	TRBV4-2	ASSQEYSGSEAF
TRBJ2-1	TRBV9	ASSVGGTRGSYNEQF
TRBJ1-1	TRBV7-9	ASSDAAWDTEAF
TRBJ2-7	TRBV18	ASSPLSYEQY
TRBJ2-1	TRBV13	ASSLGRDYLKQF
TRBJ2-7	TRBV4-3	ASSQDSGTFNEQY
TRBJ2-7	TRBV18	ASSGGQGSSYEQY
TRBJ1-2	TRBV13	ASSLGMTDGYT
TRBJ2-3	TRBV4-1	ASSPGVMVTQY
TRBJ2-1	TRBV14	ASSQEFSSYNEQF
TRBJ1-5	TRBV12-3/TRBV12-4	ASSPVRGGPNQPQH
TRBJ2-7	TRBV6-6	ASSTRVSGYEQY
TRBJ2-7	TRBV6-6	ASAPSPTEQY
TRBJ1-1	TRBV2	ASSVGAAGPRGKAF
TRBJ2-2	TRBV12-3/TRBV12-4	ASSTTQTGELF
TRBJ2-5	TRBV3-1	ASSQGLAGVRETQY
TRBJ1-1	TRBV7-9	ASSPSDGNTEAF
TRBJ1-6	TRBV7-3	ASSSMANSPLH
TRBJ1-3	TRBV9	ASSAQTGPGNTIY
TRBJ1-5	TRBV7-2	ASSSPDEDYNQPQH
TRBJ2-3	TRBV3-1	ASSPGGEYSTDTQY
TRBJ2-1	TRBV4-3	ASSQFTSAEAYNEQF
TRBJ2-3	TRBV7-3	ASSPEGLSTDTQY
TRBJ2-1	TRBV29-1	SVEGGEGQF
TRBJ2-3	TRBV29-1	SVRQGGEY
TRBJ2-2	TRBV2	ASSDGAELF
TRBJ1-1	TRBV15	ATSAVKWDTEAF
TRBJ2-5	TRBV11-2	ASSPTAGSQETQY
TRBJ1-2	TRBV5-1	ASSSRTGEGYGYT
TRBJ2-1	TRBV27	ASSLSTVPYNEQF
TRBJ1-4	TRBV29-1	SVYRAGVEKLF